A single sample gave rise to the 10 T cell receptor beta chains below, sequenced in a study of blood T cell repertoires in COVID-19. The method was immunoSEQ multiplex PCR; TCRdb's version includes in-frame clones alone and lacks a portion of them. Here the sample spans under 45,000 clones, around 90% being singletons. Sequencing was performed on peripheral blood. The source is a human donor in a cohort sampled during active COVID-19.

The chain is built from TRBV30 and TRBJ2-3, with 7 bases that match TRBD2. CDR1 is GTSNPN, CDR2 SVGIG, per germline (reference sequence). J lost 2 bases, V lost 0 bases, and 5 bases had no gene match. CDR3 length: 15 residues. CDR3 region: CAWSVQAGITDTQYF. As DNA, the CDR3 is TGTGCCTGGAGTGTCCAAGCGGGAATCACAGATACGCAGTATTTT.

This chain uses TRBV7-2 with TRBJ2-7, with D maybe TRBD1 (5 bases). The CDR3 is 13 residues long. The V and J ends lost 4 bases and 6 bases respectively, with 13 bases between them. Per germline, CDR1 SGHTA and CDR2 FQGNSA. CDR3 residues: CASSSRVQGEQYF. In nucleotides, the CDR3 is TGTGCCAGCAGCTCCAGGGTCCAGGGCGAGCAGTACTTC.

This clone occurred once. The chain uses TRBV11-1 and TRBJ2-1; tentative D call: TRBD1 (6 bases). The length of the CDR3 is 15 residues. V was shortened by 5 bases and J by 2 bases, with 13 bases between the two germline ends. Germline CDR1 SGHAT, CDR2 FQDESV (reference sequence). The CDR3 bases are TGTGCCAGCAGCGTCACAGGGAACACCTACAATGAGCAGTTCTTC. Its protein product is CASSVTGNTYNEQFF.

The chain employs TRBV6-1 and TRBJ2-7; D is uncertain. The V end lost 1 base, the J end lost 0 bases, and 4 bases lay between the germline ends. In germline, CDR1 is MNHNS, CDR2 SASEGT. The CDR3 runs 13 residues. CDR3: CASSEGLSYEQYF. The DNA for the CDR3 is TGTGCCAGCAGTGAAGGGCTCTCCTACGAGCAGTACTTC.

The chain recombines TRBV4-3 with TRBJ2-5, with D possibly matching TRBD2 (6 bases). The CDR3 length is 14 residues. Germline lookup yields CDR1 LGHNA and CDR2 YSLEER. V was shortened by 4 bases and J by 9 bases, with 18 bases between the two germline ends. The CDR3 region is CASSPRTPGGAQYF. In DNA, the CDR3 is TGCGCCAGCAGCCCCAGGACTCCGGGCGGGGCCCAGTACTTC.

The DNA of the CDR3 is TGCGCCAGCAGTCATCGTGGACAGGGCTCCTACGAGCAGTACTTC. It specifies CASSHRGQGSYEQYF. The rearrangement links TRBV23-1 to TRBJ2-7; 8 positions agree with TRBD1. TRBV23-1 belongs to the ORF category, with a function that is uncertain. This CDR3 spans 15 amino acids. V trimming: 3 bases; J trimming: 0 bases; junction bases outside the gene matches: 4.

This sequence joins TRBV7-9 and TRBJ2-2, with 13 bases fitting TRBD2. The germline gives CDR1 SEHNR, CDR2 FQNEAQ (reference sequence). The CDR3 contains 17 residues. Trimming removed 3 bases from V and 8 bases from J; junction bases left unmatched: 9. The CDR3 nucleotides read TGTGCCAGCAGCTTCGGACTAGCGGGAGCCCGAGAAGGGGAGCTGTTTTTT. Translated, it gives CASSFGLAGAREGELFF.

This chain links TRBV6-5 with TRBJ2-7; 9 nucleotides line up with TRBD1. The germline CDR1 and CDR2 sequences are MNHEY and SVGAGI. The CDR3 has 14 amino acids. Trimming took 8 bases from V and 7 from J; bases not matched to a gene: 12. The DNA of the CDR3 is TGTGCCAGCCGTCTGAGGGGGACAGGGTCTGAGCAGTACTTC. It is translated as CASRLRGTGSEQYF.

The count of this clone is one. The chain employs TRBV4-3 and TRBJ2-7; possibly TRBD2 for D (5 bases). The V gene lost 0 bases and the J gene lost 3 bases, with 12 bases spanning the gap. From germline, CDR1 is LGHNA and CDR2 YSLEER. The CDR3 sequence is 15 residues long. The CDR3 nucleotides are TGCGCCAGCAGCCAAGAGGCGGAGGAAAACTACGAGCAGTACTTC. Its protein product is CASSQEAEENYEQYF.

This chain joins TRBV24-1 and TRBJ2-2, with 10 bases lining up with TRBD2. Germline V lookup: CDR1 KGHDR, CDR2 SFDVKD. CDR3 length: 14 amino acids. Germline trimming cut 9 bases from V and 6 bases from J; bases unmatched to any gene: 6. For the CDR3, the DNA is TGTGCCACCCAGGGGCTAGCGGGAGCCGGGGAGCTGTTTTTT. Its protein is CATQGLAGAGELFF.